This T cell receptor beta chain came from a study of blood T cell repertoires in COVID-19. At the level of the study: Collection of acute and convalescent COVID-19 samples took place in the United States, Italy and Spain. T cells, B-cell-depleted T cells, or PBMCs supplied cDNA or gDNA.

Original methodology: The authors estimated nucleated cell counts from reference gene primer amplification. TCRdb's table, derived via immunoSEQ multiplex PCR, lists solely in-frame clones and lacks some. That table gives V, J and clone size, and the DNA gave D and trimming. Among about 73,000 clones, 85% to 90% were seen once, and the ten largest hold around 9%. From germline, CDR1 is KGHDR and CDR2 SFDVKD. Deletions cut 4 bases from V and 0 bases from J, with 5 bases between. The CDR3 totals 13 residues. V gene TRBV24-1 combines with J gene TRBJ1-1; D is ambiguous. Sequences were obtained from peripheral blood. The clonotype originates from a man older than 75 with acute or convalescent COVID-19. The CDR3, as DNA: TGTGCCACCAGTGACGGGATGAACACTGAAGCTTTCTTT. It yields the protein CATSDGMNTEAFF.